Listed below are T cell receptor beta chains from one sample, sequenced in a study of T cells expressing NK-cell markers. Following a re-call of the 5' RACE reads, TCRdb has one entry per CDR3 protein and lacks DNA. The repertoire table contains over 150,000 distinct CDR3 sequences. Source material: blood T cells: a sorted CD56 or NKG2C T cell subset, CD4+ or CD8+ T cells, or bulk PBMC T cells (not recorded which). The receptors shown here come from a woman in her forties or fifties in good health. Each CDR3 is given with its conserved first and last residue.

V	J	CDR3
TRBV7-9	TRBJ2-1	CASSWGAVEQFF
TRBV27	TRBJ2-1	CASGVAGGAYNEQFF
TRBV7-6	TRBJ2-1	CASSRGLVGNEQFF
TRBV5-1	TRBJ2-1	CASSWVYSREQFF
TRBV12-3/TRBV12-4	TRBJ1-5	CASSRPGDNQPQHF
TRBV30	TRBJ2-2	CAWSVGDPGELFF
TRBV12-5	TRBJ2-7	CASGHLQGGEQYF
TRBV29-1	TRBJ1-1	CSGGAGEYTEAFF
TRBV7-4	TRBJ1-4	CASSSPCSRAFNEKLFF
TRBV12-5	TRBJ2-3	CASGAEGGPHWDTQYF
TRBV20-1	TRBJ2-1	CSAREAGGHINEQFF
TRBV7-9	TRBJ2-1	CASSGRLTIEQFF
TRBV4-1	TRBJ1-4	CASSQGFLGEKLFF
TRBV3-1	TRBJ2-1	CASSQGWLEDEQFF
TRBV13	TRBJ2-5	CASSTKGLAGGETQYF
TRBV4-1	TRBJ1-1	CASSQVERGTGTEAFF
TRBV5-6	TRBJ2-3	CASTPVLHADTQYF
TRBV12-3/TRBV12-4	TRBJ1-1	CASSQGEGWTEAFF
TRBV3-1	TRBJ2-1	CASSQDKRDRPYNEQFF
TRBV5-1	TRBJ2-3	CASSFGWDPTVTQYF
TRBV25-1	TRBJ2-2	CASSEGGSTGELFF
TRBV20-1	TRBJ2-1	CSARLAGHEQFF
TRBV25-1	TRBJ1-6	CASSEARHYNSPLHF
TRBV12-3/TRBV12-4	TRBJ2-2	CASIEGLGTGELFF
TRBV13	TRBJ2-1	CASSLGAGFVNEQFF
TRBV12-3/TRBV12-4	TRBJ2-6	CASSSQDRGRAGANVLTF
TRBV10-2	TRBJ2-3	CASSDGRGYTDTQYF
TRBV13	TRBJ2-6	CASSLGRSGANVLTF
TRBV2	TRBJ2-2	CASSEGAEENTGELFF
TRBV13	TRBJ2-2	CASSPQLRAGELFF
TRBV20-1	TRBJ2-1	CSAPEAGAGGYNEQFF
TRBV23-1	TRBJ2-2	CASSQSPWGLAGTGELFF
TRBV4-2	TRBJ2-4	CASSPEQGVKNIQYF
TRBV11-2	TRBJ2-1	CASSLVAGDYNEQFF
TRBV27	TRBJ2-1	CASIAGGEGEQFF
TRBV27	TRBJ1-1	CASSLAGAHTEAFF
TRBV25-1	TRBJ2-1	CAIQGSILDEQFF
TRBV29-1	TRBJ2-7	CSVVGDGSQSSYEQYF
TRBV6-5	TRBJ2-5	CASSPTGGSQETQYF
TRBV20-1	TRBJ2-1	CSARWREGHEQFF
TRBV3-1	TRBJ1-1	CASSQEGGRHDTEAFF
TRBV9	TRBJ2-1	CASSVEGSWDNEQFF
TRBV28	TRBJ2-1	CASSSKYNEQFF
TRBV6-2/TRBV6-3	TRBJ2-5	CASTRGTSVETQYF
TRBV7-9	TRBJ2-1	CASSTSERSYNEQFF
TRBV5-1	TRBJ1-2	CASSLLGQDGYTF
TRBV7-2	TRBJ2-5	CASSPFGSFLRETQYF
TRBV7-9	TRBJ1-2	CASSSLQGATNYGYTF